Each of the 10 T cell receptor beta chains below was sequenced from the same sample in a study of blood T cell repertoires in COVID-19. Method: immunoSEQ multiplex PCR; TCRdb's copy keeps in-frame clones and lacks some. The repertoire holds roughly 49,000 clones, with around 84% as singletons. The sample taken for sequencing was peripheral blood. These receptors all stem from an elderly man with active COVID-19.

The chain carries TRBV11-1 and TRBJ2-7; 8 bases match TRBD2. With 3 bases clipped from V and 3 bases from J, the junction kept 7 bases outside the gene matches. The CDR3 spans 15 residues. Germline V gene sequence: CDR1 SGHAT, CDR2 FQDESV (reference sequence). CDR3 amino acids: CASSLDRTSIYEQYF. CDR3 DNA: TGTGCCAGCAGCTTGGATCGGACTAGCATCTACGAGCAGTACTTC.

The gene calls are TRBV4-3 and TRBJ2-1; 11 bases are shared with TRBD2. This CDR3 region has 17 residues. Per the germline V gene, CDR1 is LGHNA and CDR2 is YSLEER. Trimming at V came to 0 bases and at J to 4 bases, leaving 5 bases not matched to a gene. CDR3 sequence (DNA): TGCGCCAGCAGCCAAGATAGCCTAGCGGGAGGTTACAATGAGCAGTTCTTC. It specifies CASSQDSLAGGYNEQFF.

This clone showed up just once. This chain links TRBV9 with TRBJ2-3; D gene ambiguous. V was shortened by 0 bases and J by 4 bases, with 6 bases between the two germline ends. CDR3 length: 13 amino acids. Germline assignment: CDR1 SGDLS and CDR2 YYNGEE. This CDR3 is CASSVGPSDTQYF. In nucleotides, the CDR3 is TGTGCCAGCAGCGTAGGGCCCTCAGATACGCAGTATTTT.

The chain is built from TRBV7-2 and TRBJ1-4; D remains unclear. CDR3 length: 17 amino acids. Germline CDR1 is SGHTA and CDR2 is FQGNSA. V dropped 7 bases and J dropped 8 bases, with 26 bases sitting between them. CDR3 sequence reads: CASTKVSTAGLGEKLFF. The CDR3, as DNA: TGTGCCAGCACCAAGGTATCTACAGCCGGTCTTGGGGAAAAACTGTTTTTT.

The J gene is TRBJ1-6, the V gene TRBV2; D remains unclear. The CDR3 has 15 amino acids. Trimming shortened V by 3 bases and J by 8 bases, and 14 bases separated the two germline ends. Germline V gene lookup returns CDR1 SNHLY and CDR2 FYNNEI. This CDR3 reads CASSDSGQEDSPLHF. CDR3 bases: TGTGCCAGCAGTGATTCGGGCCAGGAGGATTCACCCCTCCACTTT.

The chain joins TRBV7-2 to TRBJ2-1, with 8 bases that match TRBD2. Germline V gene data show CDR1 as SGHTA and CDR2 as FQGNSA. The CDR3 runs 15 residues. Unmatched junction bases numbered 9, after V lost 1 base and J lost 10 bases. For the CDR3, the DNA is TGTGCCAGCAGCTTAGTGAGCGGGAGTAATTCGGAGCAGTTCTTC. Protein: CASSLVSGSNSEQFF.

The chain employs TRBV7-9 and TRBJ1-1, with D maybe TRBD1 (5 bases). Germline-derived CDR1 and CDR2 are SEHNR and FQNEAQ (reference sequence). Between the trimmed V and J ends, which lost 5 bases and 1 base, there was a span of 23 bases. This CDR3 has 18 residues. The CDR3 here is CASSPPGGGSGGNTEAFF. The CDR3 nucleotides read TGTGCCAGCAGCCCCCCCGGGGGGGGGTCCGGGGGGAACACTGAAGCTTTCTTT.

This chain connects TRBV27 to TRBJ2-3, with 7 bases lining up with TRBD1. V was clipped by 8 bases and J by 0 bases; unmatched bases: 11. This CDR3 contains 16 residues. CDR1 MNHEY and CDR2 SMNVEV come from the germline V gene (reference sequence). CDR3 nucleotide sequence: TGTGCCAGCGACAGATACAGGGGAGCTAGCACAGATACGCAGTATTTT. Residues: CASDRYRGASTDTQYF.

J is TRBJ2-4 and V is TRBV5-4, with TRBD2 identical over 7 bases. Losses at the gene ends were 4 bases for V and 0 bases for J; bases not matched to a gene: 1. This CDR3 contains 14 residues. Germline CDR1 is SGHNT and CDR2 is YYREEE (reference sequence). CDR3 in DNA: TGTGCCAGCAGCGAGCGGGGAGCCAAAAACATTCAGTACTTC. Its translation: CASSERGAKNIQYF.

This clone is termed medium-sized. The rearrangement joins TRBV7-6 to TRBJ1-3, with 8 bases fitting TRBD1. Germline V gene sequence: CDR1 SGHVS, CDR2 FNYEAQ. The CDR3 is made up of 20 amino acids. V shed 4 bases and J 0 bases; nucleotides not matched to a gene: 17. This CDR3 is CASSSTGAAPFGSSGNTIYF. In DNA form, the CDR3 reads TGTGCCAGCAGCTCGACAGGGGCCGCTCCGTTTGGCAGCTCTGGAAACACCATATATTTT.